This is a list of T cell receptor beta chains from one sample in a study of control samples from healthy donors and cancer patients. Assay: immunoSEQ multiplex PCR; the TCRdb copy retains only in-frame clones and omits some. The table shows about 84,000 clones, with more than 65% occurring only once. Sequences were obtained from PBMCs. Receptors were obtained from a man aged 55 to 70 with head and neck cancer. The CDR3 runs from the conserved cysteine through the conserved F or W. Each record gives: J gene, D gene, clone size, V gene, CDR3 DNA, CDR3 protein. D genes are given only for firm matches. The size of a clone is reported for some rows only, either as once, few or many, or as a class for expanded clones.

>TRBJ1-2|TRBD1|-|TRBV28
TGTGCCAGCAGTTTCCCCCCGGACAGGCCCTATGGCTACACCTTC
CASSFPPDRPYGYTF
>TRBJ2-7|-|-|TRBV7-2
TGTGCCAGCAGCTCCAACTTCGGGCAGGGAGGAACCGAGCAGTACTTC
CASSSNFGQGGTEQYF
>TRBJ1-1|TRBD1|once|TRBV18
TGTGCCAGCTCACCACAGGGGGCAGGCGAAGCTTTCTTT
CASSPQGAGEAFF
>TRBJ1-3|-|-|TRBV12-3/TRBV12-4
TGTGCCAGCAGTTTAGGAGGAGGAAACACCATATATTTT
CASSLGGGNTIYF
>TRBJ1-1|-|few|TRBV29-1
TGCAGCGTTGAATTGGGGGCCGCTTTCTTT
CSVELGAAFF
>TRBJ1-6|-|-|TRBV18
TGTGCCAGCTCTCAGGGGAGCTCCTATAATTCACCCCTCCACTTT
CASSQGSSYNSPLHF
>TRBJ1-1|-|few|TRBV3-1/TRBV3-2
TGTGCCAGCAGTCTCAGGTACCTGAACACTGAAGCTTTCTTT
CASSLRYLNTEAFF
>TRBJ1-2|-|-|TRBV11-2
TGTGCCAGCAGCTCCCGGGGGCGGAACGGCAACTATGGCTACACCTTC
CASSSRGRNGNYGYTF
>TRBJ1-2|-|-|TRBV12-3/TRBV12-4
TGTGCCAGCAGTTTCGGAGAGGGAAGGGGCTACACCTTC
CASSFGEGRGYTF
>TRBJ1-1|-|-|TRBV5-4
TGTGCCAGCAGCAAAGCCCGGGGAGATGAAGCTTTCTTT
CASSKARGDEAFF
>TRBJ2-3|TRBD1|-|TRBV9
TGTGCCAGCAGCGTATCCCTCGGGACAGTGATCACAGATACGCAGTATTTT
CASSVSLGTVITDTQYF
>TRBJ2-1|TRBD2|-|TRBV2
TGTGCCAGCAGTGTCTTTGACGGGAGGGCCCGTGAGCAGTTCTTC
CASSVFDGRAREQFF
>TRBJ1-5|TRBD1|once|TRBV10-3
TGTGCCATCTGGACAGGGGGATCTCAGCCCCAGCATTTT
CAIWTGGSQPQHF
>TRBJ2-3|-|-|TRBV4-1
TGCGCCAGCAGCCAAGAAAACGGGCTAGCACTTAGCACAGATACGCAGTATTTT
CASSQENGLALSTDTQYF
>TRBJ1-5|TRBD1|-|TRBV27
TGTGCCAGCAGTTTTCAGGGGGCCCTTCAGCCCCAGCATTTT
CASSFQGALQPQHF
>TRBJ2-1|TRBD2|-|TRBV6-1
TGTGCCAGCAGTGAACTAGCGGGATCCTACAATGAGCAGTTCTTC
CASSELAGSYNEQFF
>TRBJ2-7|-|-|TRBV7-2
TGTGCCAGCAGCTTAGGTCGGGGTTCCTACGAGCAGTACTTC
CASSLGRGSYEQYF
>TRBJ1-1|-|-|TRBV12-3/TRBV12-4
TGTGCCAGCAGAGAACGGGGGAACACTGAAGCTTTCTTT
CASRERGNTEAFF
>TRBJ2-7|TRBD2|-|TRBV4-2
TGTGCCAGCAGCCAAGATTCTTACGGGACTAGCGGGGCCTACGAGCAGTACTTC
CASSQDSYGTSGAYEQYF
>TRBJ1-4|-|-|TRBV29-1
TGCAGCGTCGCAGGGTTGTCTAATGAAAAACTGTTTTTT
CSVAGLSNEKLFF
>TRBJ2-2|-|once|TRBV18
TGTGCCAGCTCCGACCAACTGAGGGGGAACACCGGGGAGCTGTTTTTT
CASSDQLRGNTGELFF
>TRBJ2-3|-|-|TRBV12-3/TRBV12-4
TGTGCCAGCAGTTTTCTCGGGGCGGATACGCAGTATTTT
CASSFLGADTQYF
>TRBJ2-7|TRBD1|-|TRBV5-1
TGCGCCAGCAGCATGGTAGGGACAGCAACCTACGAGCAGTACTTC
CASSMVGTATYEQYF
>TRBJ2-2|-|-|TRBV19
TGTGCCAGTAGTATGAGTCACACCCCAATCGGGGAGCTGTTTTTT
CASSMSHTPIGELFF
>TRBJ2-6|-|-|TRBV5-4
TGTGCCAGCAGCCATGGAGGGGACTCTGGGGCCAACGTCCTGACTTTC
CASSHGGDSGANVLTF
>TRBJ2-1|-|few|TRBV7-7
TGTGCCAGCAGCCTTAACCGGGATTCCTACAATGAGCAGTTCTTC
CASSLNRDSYNEQFF
>TRBJ2-7|-|-|TRBV5-1
TGCGCCAGCAGCCCGCGGGGCTGGGAAAACGAGCAGTACTTC
CASSPRGWENEQYF
>TRBJ1-1|-|-|TRBV7-9
TGTGCCAGCAGCTTAAATGGGGTTCGGGTCAGGACGACCGCTGAAGCTTTCTTT
CASSLNGVRVRTTAEAFF
>TRBJ2-5|-|-|TRBV12-3/TRBV12-4
TGTGCCAGCAGTTTAATCGGCCAAGAGACCCAGTACTTC
CASSLIGQETQYF
>TRBJ1-2|TRBD1|few|TRBV28
TGTGCCAGCAGTTTGGGACAGTATGGCTACACCTTC
CASSLGQYGYTF
>TRBJ2-3|TRBD2|-|TRBV15
TGTGCCACCAGTCCTAGCGGGAGGGCCGGGGGAGATACGCAGTATTTT
CATSPSGRAGGDTQYF
>TRBJ2-7|-|-|TRBV28
TGTGCCAGCAGTGAACCTAGCGCCCCTCGATACGAGCAGTACTTC
CASSEPSAPRYEQYF
>TRBJ2-3|-|-|TRBV6-5
TGTGCCAGCAGTTACTCGACCCTATCCAATACGCAGTATTTT
CASSYSTLSNTQYF
>TRBJ2-1|-|-|TRBV2
TGTGCCAGCAGTGTGGGTGTGGGGGGTGAGCAGTTCTTC
CASSVGVGGEQFF
>TRBJ1-1|-|once|TRBV7-6
TGTGCCAGCAGCTTAGGCCAGGGAGGGGGAAGTACTGAAGCTTTCTTT
CASSLGQGGGSTEAFF
>TRBJ2-1|-|-|TRBV10-3
TGTGCCATGAGTTCAGAAAATTCCTACAATGAGCAGTTCTTC
CAMSSENSYNEQFF
>TRBJ2-7|-|-|TRBV18
TGTGCCAGCTCACCAGACATAACAGGGCGCGAGCAGTACTTC
CASSPDITGREQYF
>TRBJ2-1|-|-|TRBV11-2
TGTGCCAGCAGCTTAGTGGCTAGCCTTCCCCACAATGAGCAGTTCTTC
CASSLVASLPHNEQFF
>TRBJ2-1|-|few|TRBV5-4
TGTGCCAGCAGCTTGGACGCCGCGAGAACCTACAATGAGCAGTTCTTC
CASSLDAARTYNEQFF
>TRBJ2-7|-|-|TRBV5-1
TGCGCCAGCAGCTTGGACAGGTTCGGCGAGCAGTACTTC
CASSLDRFGEQYF
>TRBJ2-1|-|-|TRBV4-1
TGCGCCAGCAGCCAAGGGTGGGCTGCTGAGCAGTTCTTC
CASSQGWAAEQFF
>TRBJ2-7|TRBD1|-|TRBV27
TGTGCCAGCAGTTCGACTACCCCCGGGCAGGGGGCCTACGAGCAGTACTTC
CASSSTTPGQGAYEQYF
>TRBJ2-7|-|-|TRBV6-5
TGTGCCAGCAGTTACGAGGGGACCTCCTACGAGCAGTACTTC
CASSYEGTSYEQYF
>TRBJ1-1|-|-|TRBV19
TGTGCCAGTACCAATTATCTAAGCACTGAAGCTTTCTTT
CASTNYLSTEAFF
>TRBJ1-5|-|-|TRBV19
TGTGCCAGTACCCCGTCATGGAGCAATCAGCCCCAGCATTTT
CASTPSWSNQPQHF
>TRBJ2-7|TRBD1|few|TRBV2
TGTGCCAGCAAAGACAGGGGGATGTACGAGCAGTACTTC
CASKDRGMYEQYF
>TRBJ2-6|-|-|TRBV10-3
TGTGCCATCAGTGACTCGGGAATCCGCTCTGGGGCCAACGTCCTGACTTTC
CAISDSGIRSGANVLTF
>TRBJ2-7|-|few|TRBV10-1
TGCGCCAGCAGTGATCAAACCTACGAGCAGTACTTC
CASSDQTYEQYF
>TRBJ2-5|TRBD2|once|TRBV13
TGTGCCAGCAGCTTAAGATCGGGAGGCGCGGAGACCCAGTACTTC
CASSLRSGGAETQYF
>TRBJ1-5|-|-|TRBV30
TGTGCCTGGAGCCGGGACCTATTAAATCAGCCCCAGCATTTT
CAWSRDLLNQPQHF
>TRBJ2-1|-|-|TRBV5-1
TGCGCCAGCAGCCTGACAGACAATGAGCAGTTCTTC
CASSLTDNEQFF
>TRBJ2-6|-|-|TRBV28
TGTGCCAGCAGTTTGGACAGCTCTGGGGCCAACGTCCTGACTTTC
CASSLDSSGANVLTF
>TRBJ2-7|-|-|TRBV6-5
TGTGCCAGCAGTTACTCGATTGTAGGGGGCTACGAGCAGTACTTC
CASSYSIVGGYEQYF
>TRBJ1-3|-|-|TRBV5-1
TGCGCCAGCAGCTTGTTTCTCTTGGGGAACCCGACAGATGGAAACACCATATATTTT
CASSLFLLGNPTDGNTIYF
>TRBJ2-1|TRBD2|-|TRBV7-9
TGTGCCAGCAGCTTAGTAGAGCGGGGGGCTTACAATGAGCAGTTCTTC
CASSLVERGAYNEQFF